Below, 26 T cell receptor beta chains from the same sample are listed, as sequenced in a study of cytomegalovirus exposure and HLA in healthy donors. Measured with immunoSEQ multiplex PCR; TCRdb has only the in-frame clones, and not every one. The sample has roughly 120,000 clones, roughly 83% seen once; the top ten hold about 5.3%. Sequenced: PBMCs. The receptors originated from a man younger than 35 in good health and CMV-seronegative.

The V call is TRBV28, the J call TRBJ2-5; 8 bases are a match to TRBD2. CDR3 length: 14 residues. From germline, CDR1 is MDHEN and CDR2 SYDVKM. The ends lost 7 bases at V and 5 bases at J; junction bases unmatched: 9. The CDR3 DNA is TGTGCCAGCACCACCCGACTAGCGAGGGAGACCCAGTACTTC. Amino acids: CASTTRLARETQYF.

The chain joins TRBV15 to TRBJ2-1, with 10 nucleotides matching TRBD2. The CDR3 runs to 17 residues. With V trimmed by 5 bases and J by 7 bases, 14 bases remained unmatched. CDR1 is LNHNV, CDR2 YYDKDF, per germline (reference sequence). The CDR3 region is CATSPPLRLAGENEQFF. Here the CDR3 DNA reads TGTGCCACCAGCCCCCCCCTCCGGCTAGCGGGAGAAAATGAGCAGTTCTTC.

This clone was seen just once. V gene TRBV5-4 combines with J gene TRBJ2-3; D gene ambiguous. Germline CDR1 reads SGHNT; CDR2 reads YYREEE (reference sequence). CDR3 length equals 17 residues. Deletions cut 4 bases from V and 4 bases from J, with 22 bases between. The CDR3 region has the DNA TGTGCCAGCAGCCTTTATGGGTCTAGTCGGCTCTCAGATACGCAGTATTTT. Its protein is CASSLYGSSRLSDTQYF.

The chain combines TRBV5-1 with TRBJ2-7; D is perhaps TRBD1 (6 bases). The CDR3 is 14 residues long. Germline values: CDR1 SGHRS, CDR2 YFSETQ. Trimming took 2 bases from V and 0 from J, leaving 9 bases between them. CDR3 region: CASSFQGSSYEQYF. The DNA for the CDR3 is TGCGCCAGCAGCTTTCAGGGGAGCTCCTACGAGCAGTACTTC.

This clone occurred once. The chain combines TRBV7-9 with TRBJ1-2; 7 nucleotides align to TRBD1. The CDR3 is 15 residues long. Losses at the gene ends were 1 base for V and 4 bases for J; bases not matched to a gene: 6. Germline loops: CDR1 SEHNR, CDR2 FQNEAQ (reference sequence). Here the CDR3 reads CASSLEPGQTYGYTF. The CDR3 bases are TGTGCCAGCAGCTTAGAACCGGGACAGACCTATGGCTACACCTTC.

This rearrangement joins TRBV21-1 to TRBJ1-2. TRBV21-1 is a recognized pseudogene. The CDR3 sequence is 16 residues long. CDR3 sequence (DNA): TGTGCCAGCAGCAAATGGCCCGGGGATATTTCGAAAGGCTACACCTTC. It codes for CASSKWPGDISKGYTF.

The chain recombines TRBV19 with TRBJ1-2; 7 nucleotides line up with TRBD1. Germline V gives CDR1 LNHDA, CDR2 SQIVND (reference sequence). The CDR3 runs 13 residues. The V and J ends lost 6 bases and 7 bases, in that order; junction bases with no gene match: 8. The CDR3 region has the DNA TGTGCCAGTAGCGGACCGGGACAGCGTGGCTACACCTTC. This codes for CASSGPGQRGYTF.

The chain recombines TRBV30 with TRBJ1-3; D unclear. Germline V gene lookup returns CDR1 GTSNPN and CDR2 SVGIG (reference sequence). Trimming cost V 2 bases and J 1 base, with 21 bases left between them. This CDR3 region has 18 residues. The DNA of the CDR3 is TGTGCCTGGAGTCTTACCGGGCCCCGACTAAAATCTGGAAACACCATATATTTT. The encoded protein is CAWSLTGPRLKSGNTIYF.

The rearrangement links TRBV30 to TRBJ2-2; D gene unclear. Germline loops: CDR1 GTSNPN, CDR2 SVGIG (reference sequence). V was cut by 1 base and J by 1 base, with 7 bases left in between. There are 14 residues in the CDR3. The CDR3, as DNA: TGTGCCTGGAGTGCAGTCCTGAACACCGGGGAGCTGTTTTTT. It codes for CAWSAVLNTGELFF.

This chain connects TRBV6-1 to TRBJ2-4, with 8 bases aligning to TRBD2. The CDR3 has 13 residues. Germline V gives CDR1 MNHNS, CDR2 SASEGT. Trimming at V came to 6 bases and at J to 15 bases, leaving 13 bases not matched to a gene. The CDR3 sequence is CASRPTTSGELYF. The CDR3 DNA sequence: TGTGCCAGCAGGCCGACCACTAGCGGAGAATTGTACTTC.

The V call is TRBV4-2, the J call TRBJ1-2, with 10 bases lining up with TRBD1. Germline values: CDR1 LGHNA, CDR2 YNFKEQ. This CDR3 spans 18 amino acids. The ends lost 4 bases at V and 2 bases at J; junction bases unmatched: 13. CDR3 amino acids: CASSLEADRGGVNYGYTF. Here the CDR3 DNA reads TGTGCCAGCAGCCTTGAAGCGGACAGGGGGGGGGTAAACTATGGCTACACCTTC.

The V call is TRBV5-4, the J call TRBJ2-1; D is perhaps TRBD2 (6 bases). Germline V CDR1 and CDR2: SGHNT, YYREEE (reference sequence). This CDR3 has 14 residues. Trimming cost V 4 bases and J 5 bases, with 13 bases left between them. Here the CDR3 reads CASSPEGRNNEQFF. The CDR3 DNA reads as TGTGCCAGCAGCCCGGAGGGCAGGAACAATGAGCAGTTCTTC.

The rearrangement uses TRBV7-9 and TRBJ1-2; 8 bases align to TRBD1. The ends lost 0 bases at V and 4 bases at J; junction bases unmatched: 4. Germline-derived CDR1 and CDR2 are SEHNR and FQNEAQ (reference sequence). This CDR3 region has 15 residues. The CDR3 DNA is TGTGCCAGCAGCTTAGCGGGGACAGGAGGCTATGGCTACACCTTC. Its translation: CASSLAGTGGYGYTF. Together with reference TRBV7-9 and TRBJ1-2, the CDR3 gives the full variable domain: DTGVSQNPRHKITKRGQNVTFRCDPISEHNRLYWYRQTLGQGPEFLTYFQNEAQLEKSRLLSDRFSAERPKGSFSTLEIQRTEQGDSAMYLCASSLAGTGGYGYTFGSGTRLTVV.

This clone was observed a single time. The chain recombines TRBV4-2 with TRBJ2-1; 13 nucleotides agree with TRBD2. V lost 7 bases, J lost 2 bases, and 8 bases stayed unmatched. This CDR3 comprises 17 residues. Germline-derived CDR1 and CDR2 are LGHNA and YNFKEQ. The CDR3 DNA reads TGTGCCAGCATTAAAGGGACTAGCGGGGCCGCCTACAATGAGCAGTTCTTC. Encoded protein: CASIKGTSGAAYNEQFF.

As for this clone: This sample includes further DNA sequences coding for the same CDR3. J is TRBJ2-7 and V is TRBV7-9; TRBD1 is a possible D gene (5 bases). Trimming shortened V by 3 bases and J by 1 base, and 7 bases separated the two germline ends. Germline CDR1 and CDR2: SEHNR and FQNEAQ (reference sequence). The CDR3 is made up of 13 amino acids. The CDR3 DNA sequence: TGTGCCAGCAGCTTTGACAGTTCCTACGAGCAGTACTTC. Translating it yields CASSFDSSYEQYF.

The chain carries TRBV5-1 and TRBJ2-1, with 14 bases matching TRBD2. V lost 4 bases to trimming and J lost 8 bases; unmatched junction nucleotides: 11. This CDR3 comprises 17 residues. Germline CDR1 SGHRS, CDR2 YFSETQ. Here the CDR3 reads CASSVSGTSGSQDEQFF. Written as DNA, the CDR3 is TGCGCCAGCAGCGTCTCCGGGACTAGCGGGAGTCAGGATGAGCAGTTCTTC.

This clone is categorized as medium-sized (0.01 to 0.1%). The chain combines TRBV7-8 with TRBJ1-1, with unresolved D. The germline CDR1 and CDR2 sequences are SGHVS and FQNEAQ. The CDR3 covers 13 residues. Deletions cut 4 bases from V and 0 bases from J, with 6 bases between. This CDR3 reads CASSYLLNTEAFF. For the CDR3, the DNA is TGTGCCAGCAGCTATCTGTTGAACACTGAAGCTTTCTTT.

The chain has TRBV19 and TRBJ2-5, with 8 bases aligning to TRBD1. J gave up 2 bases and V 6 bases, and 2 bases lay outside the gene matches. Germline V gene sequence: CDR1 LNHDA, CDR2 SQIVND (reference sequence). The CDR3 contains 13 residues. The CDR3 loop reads CASRNRGQETQYF. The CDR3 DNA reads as TGTGCCAGTAGGAACAGGGGGCAAGAGACCCAGTACTTC.

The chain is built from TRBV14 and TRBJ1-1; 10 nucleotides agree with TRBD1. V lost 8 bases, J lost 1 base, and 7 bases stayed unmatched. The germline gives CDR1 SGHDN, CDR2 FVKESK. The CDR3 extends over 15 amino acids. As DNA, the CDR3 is TGTGCCAGCGCCAAGAGGACAGGGGGGAACACTGAAGCTTTCTTT. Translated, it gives CASAKRTGGNTEAFF.

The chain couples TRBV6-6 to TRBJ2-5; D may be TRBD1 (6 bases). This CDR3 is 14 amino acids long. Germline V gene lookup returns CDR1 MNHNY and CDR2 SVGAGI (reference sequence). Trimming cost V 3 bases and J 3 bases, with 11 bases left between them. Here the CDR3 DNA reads TGTGCCAGCAGTTATGGAACAGGGAAAGAGACCCAGTACTTC. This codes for CASSYGTGKETQYF.

The CDR3, as DNA: TGTGCCAGCAGTACAGGGGGACAGGGTAATACTGAAGCTTTCTTT. Its protein is CASSTGGQGNTEAFF. V is TRBV6-1 and J is TRBJ1-1; the match to TRBD1 covers 9 bases. Trimming took 5 bases from V and 5 from J; bases not matched to a gene: 9. The germline CDR1 and CDR2 sequences are MNHNS and SASEGT. The CDR3 spans 15 residues.

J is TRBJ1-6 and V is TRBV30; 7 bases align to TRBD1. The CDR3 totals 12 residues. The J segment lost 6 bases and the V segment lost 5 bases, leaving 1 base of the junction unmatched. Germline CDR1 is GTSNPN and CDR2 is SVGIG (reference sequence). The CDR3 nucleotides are TGTGCCTGGGACAGGGCTAATTCACCCCTCCACTTT. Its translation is CAWDRANSPLHF. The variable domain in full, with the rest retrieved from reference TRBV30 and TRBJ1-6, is SQTIHQWPATLVQPVGSPLSLECTVEGTSNPNLYWYRQAAGRGLQLLFYSVGIGQISSEVPQNLSASRPQDRQFILSSKKLLLSDSGFYLCAWDRANSPLHFGNGTRLTVT.

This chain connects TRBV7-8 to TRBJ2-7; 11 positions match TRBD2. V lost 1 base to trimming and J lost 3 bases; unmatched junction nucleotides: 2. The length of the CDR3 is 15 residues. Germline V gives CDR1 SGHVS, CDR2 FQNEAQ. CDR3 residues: CASSLEGTSGYEQYF. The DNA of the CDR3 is TGTGCCAGCAGCTTAGAGGGGACTAGCGGCTACGAGCAGTACTTC.

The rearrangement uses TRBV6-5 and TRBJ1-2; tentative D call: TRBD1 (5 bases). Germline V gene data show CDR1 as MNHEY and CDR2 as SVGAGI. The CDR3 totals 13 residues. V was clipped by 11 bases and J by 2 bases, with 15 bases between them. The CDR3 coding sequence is TGTGCCTCCAGGCGCGGGGGGAACTATGGCTACACCTTC. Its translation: CASRRGGNYGYTF.

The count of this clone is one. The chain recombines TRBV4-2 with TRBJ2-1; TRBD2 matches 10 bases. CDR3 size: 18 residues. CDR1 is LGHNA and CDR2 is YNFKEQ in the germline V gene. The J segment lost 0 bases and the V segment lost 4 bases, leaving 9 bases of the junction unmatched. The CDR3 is CASSPARTSGSSYNEQFF. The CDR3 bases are TGTGCCAGCAGCCCCGCCCGGACTAGCGGTAGCTCCTACAATGAGCAGTTCTTC.

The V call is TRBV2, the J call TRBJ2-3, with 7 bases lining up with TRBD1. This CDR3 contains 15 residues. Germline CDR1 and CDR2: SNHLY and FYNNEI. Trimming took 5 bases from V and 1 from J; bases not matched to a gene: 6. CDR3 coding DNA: TGTGCCAGCAGTAGCCCAACAGGGGGCACAGATACGCAGTATTTT. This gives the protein CASSSPTGGTDTQYF.